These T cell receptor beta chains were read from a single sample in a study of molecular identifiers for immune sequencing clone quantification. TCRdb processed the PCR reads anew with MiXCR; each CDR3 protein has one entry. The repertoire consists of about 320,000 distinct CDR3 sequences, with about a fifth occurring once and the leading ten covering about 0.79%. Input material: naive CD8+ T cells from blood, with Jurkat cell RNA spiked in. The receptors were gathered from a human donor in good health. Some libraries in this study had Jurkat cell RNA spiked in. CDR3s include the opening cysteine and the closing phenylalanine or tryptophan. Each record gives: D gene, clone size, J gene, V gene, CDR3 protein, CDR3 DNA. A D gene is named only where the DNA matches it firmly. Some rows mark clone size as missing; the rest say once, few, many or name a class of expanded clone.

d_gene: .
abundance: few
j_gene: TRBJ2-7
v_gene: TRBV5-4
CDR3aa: CASSFGTGVYYEQYF
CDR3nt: TGTGCCAGCAGCTTCGGGACTGGGGTCTACTACGAGCAGTACTTC

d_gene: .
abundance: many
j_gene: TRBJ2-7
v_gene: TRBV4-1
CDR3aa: CASSQADVYEQYF
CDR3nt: TGCGCCAGCAGCCAAGCCGACGTATACGAGCAGTACTTC

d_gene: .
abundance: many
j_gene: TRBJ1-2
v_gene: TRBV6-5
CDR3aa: CASSPFVKNYGYTF
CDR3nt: TGTGCCAGCAGCCCCTTTGTTAAAAACTATGGCTACACCTTC

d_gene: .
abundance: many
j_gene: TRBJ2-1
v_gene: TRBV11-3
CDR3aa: CASSFRGSNEQFF
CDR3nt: TGTGCCAGCAGCTTCCGGGGGTCCAATGAGCAGTTCTTC

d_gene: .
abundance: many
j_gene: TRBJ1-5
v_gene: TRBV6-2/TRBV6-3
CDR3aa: CASSYGGAGQPQHF
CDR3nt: TGTGCCAGCAGTTACGGGGGCGCAGGGCAGCCCCAGCATTTT

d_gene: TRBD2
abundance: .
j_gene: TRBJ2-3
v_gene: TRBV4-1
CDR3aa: CASSFTPTSGDSTDTQYF
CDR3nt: TGCGCCAGCAGTTTTACTCCGACTAGCGGGGATAGCACAGATACGCAGTATTTT

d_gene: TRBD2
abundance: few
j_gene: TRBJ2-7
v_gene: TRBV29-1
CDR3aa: CSVSLGGWTSDPLGEEQYF
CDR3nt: TGCAGCGTTTCTTTAGGTGGTTGGACTAGCGATCCCTTAGGTGAGGAGCAGTACTTC

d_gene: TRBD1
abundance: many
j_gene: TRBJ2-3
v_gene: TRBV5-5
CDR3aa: CASSSRQGGSTDTQYF
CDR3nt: TGTGCCAGCAGCTCAAGACAGGGGGGATCCACAGATACGCAGTATTTT

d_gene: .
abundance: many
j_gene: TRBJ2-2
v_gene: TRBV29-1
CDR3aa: CSVESRVTGELFF
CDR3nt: TGCAGCGTTGAGAGTCGAGTCACCGGGGAGCTGTTTTTT

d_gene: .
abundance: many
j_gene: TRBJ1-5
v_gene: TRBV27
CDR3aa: CASSFGRGSNQPQHF
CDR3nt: TGTGCCAGCAGTTTCGGACGGGGGAGCAATCAGCCCCAGCATTTT

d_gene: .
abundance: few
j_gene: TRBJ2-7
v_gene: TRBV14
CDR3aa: CASSQGPTVYEQYF
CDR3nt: TGTGCCAGCAGCCAAGGACCGACAGTCTACGAGCAGTACTTC

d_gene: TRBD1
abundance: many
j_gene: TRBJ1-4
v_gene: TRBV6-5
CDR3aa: CASSRTTGEYEKLFF
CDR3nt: TGTGCCAGCAGCCGAACGACAGGGGAGTATGAAAAACTGTTTTTT

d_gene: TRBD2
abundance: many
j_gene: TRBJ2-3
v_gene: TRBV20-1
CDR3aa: CSATGLTSGTTDTQYF
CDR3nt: TGCAGTGCAACCGGCTTGACTAGCGGAACCACAGATACGCAGTATTTT

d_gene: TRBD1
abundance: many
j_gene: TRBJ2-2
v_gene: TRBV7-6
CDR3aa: CASSLVDRDRTGELFF
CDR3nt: TGTGCCAGCAGCTTAGTCGACAGGGATCGCACCGGGGAGCTGTTTTTT

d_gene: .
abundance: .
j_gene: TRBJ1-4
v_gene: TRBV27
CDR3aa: CASSLVLGNEKLFF
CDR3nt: TGTGCCAGCAGTTTAGTGCTCGGTAATGAAAAACTGTTTTTT

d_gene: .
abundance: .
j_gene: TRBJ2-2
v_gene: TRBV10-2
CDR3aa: CASTHSPGGELFF
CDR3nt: TGCGCCAGCACACACAGCCCGGGGGGGGAGCTGTTTTTT

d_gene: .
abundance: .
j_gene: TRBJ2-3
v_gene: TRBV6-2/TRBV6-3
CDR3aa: CASSRRAAGTDTQYF
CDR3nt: TGTGCCAGCAGTCGGAGGGCCGCCGGCACAGATACGCAGTATTTT

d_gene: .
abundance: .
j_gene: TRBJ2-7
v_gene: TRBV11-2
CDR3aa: CASSLGAARSYEQYF
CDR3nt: TGTGCCAGCAGCTTAGGGGCGGCACGCTCCTACGAGCAGTACTTC

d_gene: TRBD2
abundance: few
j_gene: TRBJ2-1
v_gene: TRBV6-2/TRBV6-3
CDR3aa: CASSYNPRLAGSYNEQFF
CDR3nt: TGTGCCAGCAGTTATAACCCCCGACTAGCGGGCTCCTACAATGAGCAGTTCTTC

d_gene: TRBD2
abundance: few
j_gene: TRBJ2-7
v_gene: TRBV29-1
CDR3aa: CSVVSLAGEYHEQYF
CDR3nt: TGCAGCGTTGTCTCCCTAGCGGGAGAATACCACGAGCAGTACTTC

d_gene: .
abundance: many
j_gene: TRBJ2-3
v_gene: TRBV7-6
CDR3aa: CASSWSGGTDTQYF
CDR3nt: TGTGCCAGCAGCTGGTCTGGGGGAACAGATACGCAGTATTTT

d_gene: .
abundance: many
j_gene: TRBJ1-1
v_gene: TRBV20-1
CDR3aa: CSARLTRGFAEAFF
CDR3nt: TGCAGTGCTAGGCTCACCAGGGGTTTCGCTGAAGCTTTCTTT

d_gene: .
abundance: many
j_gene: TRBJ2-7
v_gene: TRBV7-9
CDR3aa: CASSFGTEQYF
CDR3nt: TGTGCCAGCAGCTTTGGGACAGAGCAGTACTTC

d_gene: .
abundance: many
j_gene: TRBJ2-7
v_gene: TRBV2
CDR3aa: CASSEIGRQGSHEQYF
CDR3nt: TGTGCCAGCAGTGAAATCGGCAGGCAGGGGTCCCACGAGCAGTACTTC

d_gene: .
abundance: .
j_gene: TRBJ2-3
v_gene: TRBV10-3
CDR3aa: CATNSLGADTRYF
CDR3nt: TGTGCCACCAACAGCTTGGGGGCAGATACGCGGTATTTT

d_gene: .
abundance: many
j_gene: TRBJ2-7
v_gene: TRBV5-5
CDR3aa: CASTPLKGEYEQYF
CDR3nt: TGTGCCAGCACACCCCTTAAGGGGGAATACGAGCAGTACTTC

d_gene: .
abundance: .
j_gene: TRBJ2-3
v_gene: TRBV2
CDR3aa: CASNGEGPHTDTQYF
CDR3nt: TGTGCCAGCAATGGTGAGGGGCCCCACACAGATACGCAGTATTTT

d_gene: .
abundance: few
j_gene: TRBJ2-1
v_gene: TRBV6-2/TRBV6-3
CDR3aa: CTSSSASAFNEQFF
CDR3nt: TGTACCAGCAGTTCGGCTAGCGCTTTCAATGAGCAGTTCTTC

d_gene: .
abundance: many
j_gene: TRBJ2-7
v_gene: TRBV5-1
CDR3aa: CASSLDSAVSSYEQYF
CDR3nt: TGCGCCAGCAGCTTGGATTCCGCGGTCAGCTCCTACGAGCAGTACTTC

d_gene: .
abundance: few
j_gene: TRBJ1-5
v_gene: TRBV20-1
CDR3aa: CSARDLRGRVGYQPQHF
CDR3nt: TGCAGTGCTAGAGATCTCCGGGGTAGGGTCGGATATCAGCCCCAGCATTTT

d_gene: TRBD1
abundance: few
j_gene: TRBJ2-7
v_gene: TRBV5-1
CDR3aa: CASSFEGVVGGARASEQYF
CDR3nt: TGCGCCAGCAGCTTCGAAGGGGTAGTAGGGGGCGCCCGGGCTAGCGAGCAGTACTTC

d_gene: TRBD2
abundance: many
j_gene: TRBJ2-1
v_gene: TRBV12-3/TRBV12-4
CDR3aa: CASSQGLVWSEQFF
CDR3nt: TGTGCCAGCAGTCAGGGACTAGTATGGTCTGAGCAGTTCTTC

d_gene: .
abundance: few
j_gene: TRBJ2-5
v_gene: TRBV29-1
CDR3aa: CSVADQEAQYF
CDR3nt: TGCAGCGTTGCAGACCAAGAGGCCCAGTACTTC

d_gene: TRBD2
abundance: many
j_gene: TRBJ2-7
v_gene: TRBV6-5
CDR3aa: CASSYGLAGGYEQYF
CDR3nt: TGTGCCAGCAGTTATGGTCTAGCGGGAGGCTACGAGCAGTACTTC

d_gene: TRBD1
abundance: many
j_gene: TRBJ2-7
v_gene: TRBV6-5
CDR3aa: CASSDETGSEDEQYF
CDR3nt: TGTGCCAGCAGTGACGAGACAGGGAGTGAGGACGAGCAGTACTTC

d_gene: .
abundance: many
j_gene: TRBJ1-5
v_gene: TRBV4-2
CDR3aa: CASSQNLYRLGSNQPQHF
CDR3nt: TGTGCCAGCAGCCAAAACCTATACCGCCTCGGGAGCAATCAGCCCCAGCATTTT

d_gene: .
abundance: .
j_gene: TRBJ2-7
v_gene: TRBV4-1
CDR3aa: CASSHVVSSWEQYF
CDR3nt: TGCGCCAGCAGCCACGTTGTTTCGTCGTGGGAGCAGTACTTC

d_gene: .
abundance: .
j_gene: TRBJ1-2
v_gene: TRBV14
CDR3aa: CASSPRHVNIERSHTF
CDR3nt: TGTGCCAGCAGCCCGCGGCACGTAAATATAGAGAGGAGCCACACCTTC

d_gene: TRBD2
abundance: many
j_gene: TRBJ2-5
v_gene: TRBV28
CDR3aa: CASSSPYPERGKGKTQYF
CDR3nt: TGTGCCAGCAGTTCCCCCTACCCCGAGCGGGGAAAGGGGAAGACCCAGTACTTC

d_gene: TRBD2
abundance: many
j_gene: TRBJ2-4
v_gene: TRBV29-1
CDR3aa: CSVEREGRAKNIQYF
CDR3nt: TGCAGCGTTGAAAGGGAGGGGAGAGCCAAAAACATTCAGTACTTC

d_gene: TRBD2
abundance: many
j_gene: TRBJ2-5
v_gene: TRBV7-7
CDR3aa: CASSLAGLETQYF
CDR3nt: TGTGCTAGCAGCTTAGCGGGGCTCGAGACCCAGTACTTC

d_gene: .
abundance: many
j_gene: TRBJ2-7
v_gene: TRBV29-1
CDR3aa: CSVEEYYEQYF
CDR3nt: TGCAGCGTTGAGGAGTACTACGAGCAGTACTTC

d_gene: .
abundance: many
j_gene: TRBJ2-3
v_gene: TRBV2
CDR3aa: CASSDEGARGARTDTQYF
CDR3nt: TGTGCCAGCAGTGATGAAGGAGCACGGGGGGCACGCACAGATACGCAGTATTTT

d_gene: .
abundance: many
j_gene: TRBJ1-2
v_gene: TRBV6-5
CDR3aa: CASKKGVGYTF
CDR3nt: TGTGCCAGCAAAAAAGGGGTCGGCTACACCTTC

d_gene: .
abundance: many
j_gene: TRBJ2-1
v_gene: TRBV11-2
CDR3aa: CASSLIPNEQFF
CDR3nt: TGTGCCAGCAGCTTAATTCCCAATGAGCAGTTCTTC

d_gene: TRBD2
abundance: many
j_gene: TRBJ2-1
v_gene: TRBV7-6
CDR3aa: CASSLEGLAENEQFF
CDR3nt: TGTGCCAGCAGCTTAGAGGGACTAGCGGAGAATGAGCAGTTCTTC

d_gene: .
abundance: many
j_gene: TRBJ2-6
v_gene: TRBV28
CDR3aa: CASKESPSGANVLTF
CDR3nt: TGTGCCAGCAAAGAATCCCCCTCTGGGGCCAACGTCCTGACTTTC

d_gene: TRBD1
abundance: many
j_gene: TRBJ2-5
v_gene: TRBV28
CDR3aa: CASSRRIPDRTVQYF
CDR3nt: TGTGCCAGCAGTAGGCGGATTCCGGACAGGACGGTCCAGTACTTC

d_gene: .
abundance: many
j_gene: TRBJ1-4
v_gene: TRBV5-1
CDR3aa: CASSLEGLATNEKLFF
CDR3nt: TGCGCCAGCAGCTTGGAGGGGTTAGCAACTAATGAAAAACTGTTTTTT

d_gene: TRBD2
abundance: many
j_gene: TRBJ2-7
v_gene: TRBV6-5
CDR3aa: CASSYPGTSGFYEQYF
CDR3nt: TGTGCCAGCAGTTACCCTGGGACTAGCGGATTCTACGAGCAGTACTTC

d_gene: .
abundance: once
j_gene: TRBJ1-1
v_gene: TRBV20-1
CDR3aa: CCARPIKGGRAMNTEAFF
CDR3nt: TGCTGTGCTAGACCAATAAAAGGGGGGCGAGCGATGAACACTGAAGCTTTCTTT

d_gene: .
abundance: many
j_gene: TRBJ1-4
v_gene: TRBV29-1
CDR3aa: CSVRFGEKLFF
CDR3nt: TGCAGCGTGCGGTTCGGTGAAAAACTGTTTTTT

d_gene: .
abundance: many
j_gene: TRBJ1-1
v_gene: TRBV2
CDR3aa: CASSVGGDYTEAFF
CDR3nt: TGTGCCAGCAGTGTGGGGGGGGACTACACTGAAGCTTTCTTT

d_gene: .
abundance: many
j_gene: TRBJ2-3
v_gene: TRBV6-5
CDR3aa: CASSYRDSTDTQYF
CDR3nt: TGTGCCAGCAGTTATCGGGACAGCACAGATACGCAGTATTTT

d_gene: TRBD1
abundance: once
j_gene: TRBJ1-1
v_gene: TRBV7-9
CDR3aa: CASSLPDRDTEAFF
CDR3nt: TGTGCCAGCAGCTTACCCGACAGGGACACTGAAGCTTTCTTT

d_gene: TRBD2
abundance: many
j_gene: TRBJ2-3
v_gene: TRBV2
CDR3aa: CASKLAGYTDTQYF
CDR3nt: TGTGCCAGCAAGCTAGCGGGGTACACAGATACGCAGTATTTT

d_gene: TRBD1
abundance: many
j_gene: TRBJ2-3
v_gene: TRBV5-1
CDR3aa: CASSLTTAGTAIYSTDTQYF
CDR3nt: TGCGCCAGCAGCTTGACGACAGCCGGGACAGCCATCTATAGCACAGATACGCAGTATTTT

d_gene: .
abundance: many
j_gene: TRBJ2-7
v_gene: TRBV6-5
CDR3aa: CASSYSSSRREQYF
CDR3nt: TGTGCCAGCAGTTACTCTTCGTCGCGCCGGGAGCAGTACTTC

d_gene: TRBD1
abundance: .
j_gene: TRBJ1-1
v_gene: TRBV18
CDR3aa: CASSPRTGVENEAFF
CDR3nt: TGTGCCAGCTCACCTAGGACAGGGGTGGAAAATGAAGCTTTCTTT

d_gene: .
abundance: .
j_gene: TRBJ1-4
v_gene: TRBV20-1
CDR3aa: CSASVLGNSREKLFF
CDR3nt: TGCAGTGCCTCGGTGCTGGGAAATTCCCGCGAAAAACTGTTTTTT